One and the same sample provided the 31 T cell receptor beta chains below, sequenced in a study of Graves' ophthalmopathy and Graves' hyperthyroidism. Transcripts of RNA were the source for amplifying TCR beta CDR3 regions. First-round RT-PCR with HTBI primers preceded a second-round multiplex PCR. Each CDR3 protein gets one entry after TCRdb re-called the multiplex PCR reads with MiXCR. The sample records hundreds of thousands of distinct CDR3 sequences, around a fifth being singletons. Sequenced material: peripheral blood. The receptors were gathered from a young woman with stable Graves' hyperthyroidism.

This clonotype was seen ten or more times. The CDR3 spells CSARGLAGTGGETQYF. The DNA for the CDR3 is TGCAGTGCTAGGGGACTAGCGGGTACCGGAGGAGAGACCCAGTACTTC. The rearrangement links TRBV20-1 to TRBJ2-5; TRBD2 aligns across 12 bases. This CDR3 is 16 amino acids long. Germline V CDR1 and CDR2: DFQATT, SNEGSKA (reference sequence). Germline trimming cut 3 bases from V and 4 bases from J; bases unmatched to any gene: 9.

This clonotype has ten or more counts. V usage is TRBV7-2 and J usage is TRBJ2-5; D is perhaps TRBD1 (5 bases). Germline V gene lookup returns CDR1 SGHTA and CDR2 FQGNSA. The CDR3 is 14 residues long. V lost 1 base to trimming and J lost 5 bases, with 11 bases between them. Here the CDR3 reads CASSLGRAFETQYF. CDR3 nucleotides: TGTGCCAGCAGCTTAGGCAGGGCATTCGAGACCCAGTACTTC.

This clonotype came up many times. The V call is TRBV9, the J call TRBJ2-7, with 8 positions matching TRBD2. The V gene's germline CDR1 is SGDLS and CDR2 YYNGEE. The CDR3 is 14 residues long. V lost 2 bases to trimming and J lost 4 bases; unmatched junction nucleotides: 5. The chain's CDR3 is CASSVGGADYEQYF. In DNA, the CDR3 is TGTGCCAGCAGCGTCGGGGGGGCAGATTACGAGCAGTACTTC.

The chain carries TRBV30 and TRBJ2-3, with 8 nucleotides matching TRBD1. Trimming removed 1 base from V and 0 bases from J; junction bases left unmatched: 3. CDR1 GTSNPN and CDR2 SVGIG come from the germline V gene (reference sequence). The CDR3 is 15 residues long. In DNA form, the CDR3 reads TGTGCCTGGAGTGCTTCAGGGGGCAGCACAGATACGCAGTATTTT. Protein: CAWSASGGSTDTQYF.

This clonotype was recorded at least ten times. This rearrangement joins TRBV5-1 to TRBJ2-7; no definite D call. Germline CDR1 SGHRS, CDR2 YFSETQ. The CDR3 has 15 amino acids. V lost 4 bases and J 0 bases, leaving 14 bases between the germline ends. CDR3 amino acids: CASSPSPSGSYEQYF. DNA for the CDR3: TGCGCCAGCAGCCCCTCCCCTTCGGGCTCCTACGAGCAGTACTTC.

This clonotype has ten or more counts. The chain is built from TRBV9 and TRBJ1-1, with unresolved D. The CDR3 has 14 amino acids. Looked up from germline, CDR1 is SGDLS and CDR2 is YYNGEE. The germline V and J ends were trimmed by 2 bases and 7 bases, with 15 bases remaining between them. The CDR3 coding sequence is TGTGCCAGCAGCGTCGACCCTGAAGACCGTGAAGCTTTCTTT. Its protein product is CASSVDPEDREAFF.

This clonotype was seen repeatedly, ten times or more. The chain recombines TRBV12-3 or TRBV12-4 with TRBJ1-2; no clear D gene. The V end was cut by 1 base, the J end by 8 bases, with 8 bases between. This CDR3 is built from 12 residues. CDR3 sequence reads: CASSLGVKGYTF. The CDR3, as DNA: TGTGCCAGCAGTTTAGGGGTTAAAGGCTACACCTTC.

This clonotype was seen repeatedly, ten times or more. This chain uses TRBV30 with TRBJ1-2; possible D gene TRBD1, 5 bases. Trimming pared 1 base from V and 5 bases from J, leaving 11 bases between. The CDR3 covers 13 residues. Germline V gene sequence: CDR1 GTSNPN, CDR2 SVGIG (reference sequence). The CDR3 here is CAWSAGLAYGYTF. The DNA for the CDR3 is TGTGCCTGGAGTGCGGGACTGGCGTATGGCTACACCTTC.

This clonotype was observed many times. As DNA, the CDR3 is TGTGCCAGCAGTGAGTGGGGAGGGATGAACACTGAAGCTTTCTTT. It is translated as CASSEWGGMNTEAFF. V gene TRBV2 combines with J gene TRBJ1-1, with D unclear. Germline loops: CDR1 SNHLY, CDR2 FYNNEI. V lost 3 bases to trimming and J lost 0 bases, with 11 bases between them. The CDR3 has 15 amino acids.

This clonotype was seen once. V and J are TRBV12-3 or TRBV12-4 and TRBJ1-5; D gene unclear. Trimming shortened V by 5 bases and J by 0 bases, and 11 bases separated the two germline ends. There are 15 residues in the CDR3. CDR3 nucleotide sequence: TGTGCCAGCAGTGGGAGGGCTTATAGCAATCAGCCCCAGCATTTT. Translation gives CASSGRAYSNQPQHF.

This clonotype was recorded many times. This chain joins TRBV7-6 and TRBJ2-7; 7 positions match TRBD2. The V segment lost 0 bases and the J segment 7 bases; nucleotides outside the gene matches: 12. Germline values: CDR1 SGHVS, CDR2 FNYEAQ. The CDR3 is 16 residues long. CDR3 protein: CASSLALGGGPDEQYF. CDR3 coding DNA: TGTGCCAGCAGCTTAGCGCTGGGGGGAGGGCCGGATGAGCAGTACTTC.

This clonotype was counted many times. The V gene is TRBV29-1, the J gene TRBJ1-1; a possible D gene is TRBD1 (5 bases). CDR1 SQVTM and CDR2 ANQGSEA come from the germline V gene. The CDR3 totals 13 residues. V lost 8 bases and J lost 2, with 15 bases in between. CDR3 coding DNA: TGCAGCCCCGGGCAGGGAGGAAACACTGAAGCTTTCTTT. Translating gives CSPGQGGNTEAFF.

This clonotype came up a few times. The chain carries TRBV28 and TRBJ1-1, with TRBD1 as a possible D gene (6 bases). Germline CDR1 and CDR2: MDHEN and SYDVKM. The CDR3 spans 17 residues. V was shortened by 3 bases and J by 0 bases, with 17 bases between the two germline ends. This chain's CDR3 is CASSLISGAVLNTEAFF. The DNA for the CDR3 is TGTGCCAGCAGTTTGATTTCAGGGGCGGTACTGAACACTGAAGCTTTCTTT.

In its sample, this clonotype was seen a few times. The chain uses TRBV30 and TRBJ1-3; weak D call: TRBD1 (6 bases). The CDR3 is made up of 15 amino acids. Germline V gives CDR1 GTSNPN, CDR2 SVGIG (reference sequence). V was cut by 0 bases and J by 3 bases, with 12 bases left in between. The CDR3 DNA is TGTGCCTGGAGTGTTCGGGGGGCGAATGGAAACACCATATATTTT. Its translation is CAWSVRGANGNTIYF.

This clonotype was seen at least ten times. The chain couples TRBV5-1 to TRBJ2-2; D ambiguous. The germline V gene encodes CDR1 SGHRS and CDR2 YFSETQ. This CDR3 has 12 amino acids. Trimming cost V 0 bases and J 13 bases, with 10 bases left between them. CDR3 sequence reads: CASSLEGRVLFF. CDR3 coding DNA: TGCGCCAGCAGCTTGGAAGGGCGCGTGCTGTTTTTT.

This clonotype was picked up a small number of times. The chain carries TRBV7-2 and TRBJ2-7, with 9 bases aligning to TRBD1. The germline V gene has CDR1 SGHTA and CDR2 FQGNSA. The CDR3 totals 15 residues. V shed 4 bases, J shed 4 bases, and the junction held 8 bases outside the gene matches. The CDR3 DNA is TGTGCCAGCAGCTCGACCGGGACAGGGACGTACGAGCAGTACTTC. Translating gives CASSSTGTGTYEQYF.

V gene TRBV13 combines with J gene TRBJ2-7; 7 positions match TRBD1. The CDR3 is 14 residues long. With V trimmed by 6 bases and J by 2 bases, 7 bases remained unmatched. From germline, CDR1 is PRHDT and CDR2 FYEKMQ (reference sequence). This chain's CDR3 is CASRYRGPPYEQYF. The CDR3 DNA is TGTGCCAGCAGGTACAGGGGACCTCCCTACGAGCAGTACTTC. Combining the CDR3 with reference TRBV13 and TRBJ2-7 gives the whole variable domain AAGVIQSPRHLIKEKRETATLKCYPIPRHDTVYWYQQGPGQDPQFLISFYEKMQSDKGSIPDRFSAQQFSDYHSELNMSSLELGDSALYFCASRYRGPPYEQYFGPGTRLTVT.

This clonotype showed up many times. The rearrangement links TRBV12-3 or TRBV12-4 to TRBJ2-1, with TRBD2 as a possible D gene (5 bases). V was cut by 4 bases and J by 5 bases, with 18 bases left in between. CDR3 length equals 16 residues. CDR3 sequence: CASSSRRLNPHNEQFF. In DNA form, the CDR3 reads TGTGCCAGCAGTTCCCGAAGACTAAATCCCCACAATGAGCAGTTCTTC.

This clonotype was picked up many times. The CDR3 is CSARGRYGVYEQYF. DNA of the CDR3: TGCAGTGCGAGGGGCCGCTACGGGGTCTACGAGCAGTACTTC. V usage is TRBV20-1 and J usage is TRBJ2-7; D possibly uses TRBD1 or TRBD2 (5 bases each). Trimming stripped 6 bases from V and 3 bases from J, with 18 bases between. This CDR3 is built from 14 residues. Germline V lookup: CDR1 DFQATT, CDR2 SNEGSKA (reference sequence).

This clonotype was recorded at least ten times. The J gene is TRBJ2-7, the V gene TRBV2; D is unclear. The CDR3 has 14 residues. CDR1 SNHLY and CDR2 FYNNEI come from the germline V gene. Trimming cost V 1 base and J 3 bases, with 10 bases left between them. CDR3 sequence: CASSEVPADYEQYF. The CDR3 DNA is TGTGCCAGCAGTGAAGTTCCGGCAGACTACGAGCAGTACTTC.

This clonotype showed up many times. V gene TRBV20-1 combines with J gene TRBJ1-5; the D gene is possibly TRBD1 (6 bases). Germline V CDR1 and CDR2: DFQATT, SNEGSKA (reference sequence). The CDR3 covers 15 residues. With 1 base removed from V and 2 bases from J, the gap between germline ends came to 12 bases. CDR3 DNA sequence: TGCAGTGCTAGAGGGCACAGGGCCGGCAATCAGCCCCAGCATTTT. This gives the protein CSARGHRAGNQPQHF.

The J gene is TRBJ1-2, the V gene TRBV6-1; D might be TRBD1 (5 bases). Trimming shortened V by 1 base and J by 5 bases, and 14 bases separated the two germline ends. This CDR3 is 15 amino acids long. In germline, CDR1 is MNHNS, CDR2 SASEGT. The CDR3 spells CASSEGSAGNYGYTF. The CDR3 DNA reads TGTGCCAGCAGTGAAGGATCGGCAGGGAATTATGGCTACACCTTC.

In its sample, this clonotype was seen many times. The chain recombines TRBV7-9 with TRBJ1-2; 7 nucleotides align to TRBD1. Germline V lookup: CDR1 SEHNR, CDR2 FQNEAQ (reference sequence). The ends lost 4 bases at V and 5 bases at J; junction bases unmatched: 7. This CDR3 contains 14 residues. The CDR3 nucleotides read TGTGCCAGCAGCTCAGAGACAGGGAAGTATGGCTACACCTTC. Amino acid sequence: CASSSETGKYGYTF. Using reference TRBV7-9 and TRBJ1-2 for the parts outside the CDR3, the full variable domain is DTGVSQNPRHKITKRGQNVTFRCDPISEHNRLYWYRQTLGQGPEFLTYFQNEAQLEKSRLLSDRFSAERPKGSFSTLEIQRTEQGDSAMYLCASSSETGKYGYTFGSGTRLTVV.

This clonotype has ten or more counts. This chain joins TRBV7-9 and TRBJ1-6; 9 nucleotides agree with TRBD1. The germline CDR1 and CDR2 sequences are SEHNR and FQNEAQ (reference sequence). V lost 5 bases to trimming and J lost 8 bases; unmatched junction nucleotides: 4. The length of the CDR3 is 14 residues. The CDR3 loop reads CASSRDRAYSPLHF. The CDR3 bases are TGTGCCAGCAGCCGGGACAGGGCATATTCACCCCTCCACTTT.

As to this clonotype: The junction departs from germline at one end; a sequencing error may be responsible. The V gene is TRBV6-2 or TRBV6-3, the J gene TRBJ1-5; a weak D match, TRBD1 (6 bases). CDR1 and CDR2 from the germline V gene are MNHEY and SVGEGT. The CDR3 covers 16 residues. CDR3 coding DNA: TGTGCCAGCAGTTACGCGAACAGGGCCCTCGGGCAGCCCCAGCAGTTT. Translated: CASSYANRALGQPQQF.

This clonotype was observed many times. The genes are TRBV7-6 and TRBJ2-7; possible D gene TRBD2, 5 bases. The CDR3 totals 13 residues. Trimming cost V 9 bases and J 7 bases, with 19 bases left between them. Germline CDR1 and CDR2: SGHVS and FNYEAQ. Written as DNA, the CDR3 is TGTGCCAGTTCGCCGCCGGCATGGGAGGAGCAGTACTTC. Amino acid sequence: CASSPPAWEEQYF.

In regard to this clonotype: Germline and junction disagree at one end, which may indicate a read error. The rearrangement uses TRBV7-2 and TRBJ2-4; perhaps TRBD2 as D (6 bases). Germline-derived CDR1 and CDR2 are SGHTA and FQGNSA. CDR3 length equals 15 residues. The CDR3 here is CASSLWSEGVDIKYF. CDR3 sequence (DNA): TGTGCCAGCAGCCTCTGGTCGGAGGGAGTGGACATTAAGTACTTC.

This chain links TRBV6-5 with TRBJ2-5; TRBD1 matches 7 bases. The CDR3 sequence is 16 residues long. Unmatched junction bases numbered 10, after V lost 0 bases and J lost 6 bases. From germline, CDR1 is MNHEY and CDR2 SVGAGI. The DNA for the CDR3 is TGTGCCAGCAGTTACTCGACAGGGCAGGGGTCGAAGACCCAGTACTTC. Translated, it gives CASSYSTGQGSKTQYF.

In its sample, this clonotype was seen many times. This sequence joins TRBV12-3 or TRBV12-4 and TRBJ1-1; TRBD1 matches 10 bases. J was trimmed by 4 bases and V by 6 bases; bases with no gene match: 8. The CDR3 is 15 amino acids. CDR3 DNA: TGTGCCAGCAGACGACAGGGGGCGCGGGGCACTGAAGCTTTCTTT. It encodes CASRRQGARGTEAFF.

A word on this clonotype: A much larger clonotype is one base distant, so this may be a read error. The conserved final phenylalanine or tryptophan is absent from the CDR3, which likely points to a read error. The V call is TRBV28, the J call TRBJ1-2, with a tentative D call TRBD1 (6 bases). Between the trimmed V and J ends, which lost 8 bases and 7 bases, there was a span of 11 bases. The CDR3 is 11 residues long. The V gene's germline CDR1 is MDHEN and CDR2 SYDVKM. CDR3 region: CASAGGLGYTV. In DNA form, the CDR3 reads TGTGCCAGCGCGGGGGGGCTTGGCTACACCGTC.

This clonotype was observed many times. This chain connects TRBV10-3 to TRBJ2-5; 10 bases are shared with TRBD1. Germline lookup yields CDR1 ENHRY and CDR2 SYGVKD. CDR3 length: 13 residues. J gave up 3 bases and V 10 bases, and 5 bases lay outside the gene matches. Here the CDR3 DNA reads TGTGCCACGCGGACAGGGGGAGAAGAGACCCAGTACTTC. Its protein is CATRTGGEETQYF.